The TCR beta chain described here comes from a study of follicular helper T cells after annual influenza vaccination. Trimming cost V 3 bases and J 5 bases, with 5 bases left between them. Germline assignment: CDR1 SGDLS and CDR2 YYNGEE. This CDR3 has 11 amino acids. Regarding time point: 2015-2016 season, pre-vaccination. Repertoires were generated with immunoSEQ multiplex PCR, while TCRdb's copy carries only in-frame clones and drops some. The sample lists 5,500 to 7,500 clones; approximately 85% were seen once. The TCR originated in an adult who received the influenza vaccine. This chain joins TRBV9 and TRBJ1-2; D gene uncertain. The sequenced sample was CXCR5- memory CD4+ T cells sorted from blood, obtained on the day of influenza vaccination. Here the CDR3 DNA reads TGTGCCAGCAGCGCACCTTATGGCTACACCTTC. This codes for CASSAPYGYTF.